The 19 T cell receptor beta chains below all came from one sample that was sequenced in a study of shared clonotypes between healthy human individuals. The method was immunoSEQ multiplex PCR; TCRdb's version includes in-frame clones alone and lacks a portion of them. The sample has some 300,000 clones, over 70% seen once. Sequencing input: memory CD4+ T cells sorted from blood. Subset here: CD45RA-negative fraction. The receptors shown here come from a man younger than 45 in good health.

This chain joins TRBV6-1 and TRBJ2-1; TRBD1 matches 8 bases. Germline lookup yields CDR1 MNHNS and CDR2 SASEGT. The CDR3 sequence is 13 residues long. Trimming removed 6 bases from V and 13 bases from J; junction bases left unmatched: 11. CDR3 residues: CASSDHGQGSQFF. CDR3 DNA sequence: TGTGCCAGCAGCGATCACGGACAGGGTTCACAGTTCTTC.

The V gene is TRBV9, the J gene TRBJ2-7, with TRBD1 as a possible D gene (5 bases). The V gene's germline CDR1 is SGDLS and CDR2 YYNGEE. This CDR3 spans 16 amino acids. V lost 4 bases and J lost 8, with 25 bases in between. CDR3 sequence: CASSPLPLQDDRKQYF. The DNA of the CDR3 is TGTGCCAGCAGCCCCCTCCCGCTCCAGGACGACAGAAAGCAGTACTTC.

V and J are TRBV5-6 and TRBJ2-5, with 7 bases that match TRBD2. CDR1 is SGHDT and CDR2 is YYEEEE in the germline V gene. Unmatched junction bases numbered 10, after V lost 4 bases and J lost 4 bases. The CDR3 length is 15 residues. This chain's CDR3 is CASSPWTGGGETQYF. The CDR3 DNA is TGTGCCAGCAGCCCCTGGACGGGCGGGGGAGAGACCCAGTACTTC.

This chain uses TRBV13 with TRBJ2-3; unclear D gene. Germline values: CDR1 PRHDT, CDR2 FYEKMQ (reference sequence). Between the trimmed V and J ends, which lost 8 bases and 2 bases, there was a span of 11 bases. This CDR3 is built from 13 residues. The chain's CDR3 is CASGRKITDTQYF. The CDR3 nucleotides read TGTGCCAGCGGACGTAAGATCACAGATACGCAGTATTTT.

The V gene is TRBV18, the J gene TRBJ2-3; D remains ambiguous. CDR1 is KGHSH, CDR2 LQKENI, per germline. The germline V and J ends were trimmed by 3 bases and 2 bases, with 15 bases remaining between them. The CDR3 consists of 16 residues. The CDR3 protein is CASSPFGETSTDTQYF. The CDR3 nucleotides are TGTGCCAGCTCACCCTTTGGCGAGACCTCCACAGATACGCAGTATTTT.

This sequence joins TRBV19 and TRBJ2-1, with 9 positions matching TRBD2. This CDR3 spans 12 amino acids. Looked up from germline, CDR1 is LNHDA and CDR2 is SQIVND (reference sequence). The CDR3 bases are TGTGTTGTTAGCGGGGGACACAATGAGCAGTTCTTC. This gives the protein CVVSGGHNEQFF.

The chain has TRBV5-6 and TRBJ2-7; TRBD2 is a possible D gene (5 bases). V lost 4 bases and J 2 bases, leaving 10 bases between the germline ends. The germline gives CDR1 SGHDT, CDR2 YYEEEE. The CDR3 is 13 residues long. CDR3 DNA: TGTGCCAGCAGCATACTCGGGACCTACGAGCAGTACTTC. This sequence encodes CASSILGTYEQYF.

CDR3 protein: CSVLVQNTGELFF. As DNA, the CDR3 is TGCAGCGTCCTGGTACAGAACACCGGGGAGCTGTTTTTT. The chain employs TRBV29-1 and TRBJ2-2; D ambiguous. The CDR3 covers 13 residues. Germline V gives CDR1 SQVTM, CDR2 ANQGSEA. V dropped 6 bases and J dropped 1 base, with 9 bases sitting between them.

This chain joins TRBV10-3 and TRBJ2-3; TRBD1 aligns across 8 bases. The V gene's germline CDR1 is ENHRY and CDR2 SYGVKD. This CDR3 has 17 residues. The ends lost 6 bases at V and 2 bases at J; junction bases unmatched: 13. The DNA of the CDR3 is TGTGCCATCAGCAGGACAGGGCCGTCGGGGGCCACAGATACGCAGTATTTT. Its protein is CAISRTGPSGATDTQYF.

This clone was counted a few times. V is TRBV6-5 and J is TRBJ1-2; 9 positions agree with TRBD1. CDR3 size: 14 residues. The V segment lost 3 bases and the J segment 6 bases; nucleotides outside the gene matches: 5. Germline-derived CDR1 and CDR2 are MNHEY and SVGAGI. CDR3 amino acids: CASSYSGTGNGYTF. Written as DNA, the CDR3 is TGTGCCAGCAGTTATTCCGGGACAGGGAATGGCTACACCTTC.

The chain is built from TRBV6-1 and TRBJ1-5; D uncertain. V gave up 10 bases and J gave up 3 bases, with 16 bases separating them. The germline gives CDR1 MNHNS, CDR2 SASEGT. The CDR3 extends over 14 amino acids. DNA of the CDR3: TGTGCCACCTGGGAACCCGCCGTCAATCAGCCCCAGCATTTT. Its protein is CATWEPAVNQPQHF.

V is TRBV9 and J is TRBJ2-3; no definite D call. Trimming left V 2 bases short and J 4 bases short, with 14 bases between. CDR1 and CDR2 from the germline V gene are SGDLS and YYNGEE. There are 15 residues in the CDR3. CDR3 sequence reads: CASSVSGMAADTQYF. The CDR3 coding sequence is TGTGCCAGCAGCGTTTCAGGTATGGCGGCAGATACGCAGTATTTT.

This rearrangement joins TRBV18 to TRBJ2-1; perhaps TRBD2 as D (6 bases). The CDR3 is 18 residues long. V was trimmed by 3 bases and J by 0 bases, leaving 18 bases between them. Germline CDR1 and CDR2: KGHSH and LQKENI. CDR3 region: CASSPVPAGWSSYNEQFF. The CDR3 DNA sequence: TGTGCCAGCTCACCCGTCCCGGCGGGGTGGAGCTCCTACAATGAGCAGTTCTTC.

V gene TRBV19 combines with J gene TRBJ1-1; the D is unclear. The V end was cut by 3 bases, the J end by 8 bases, with 13 bases between. Germline CDR1 is LNHDA and CDR2 is SQIVND (reference sequence). CDR3 length: 13 amino acids. The CDR3 nucleotides read TGTGCCAGTAGTATTATCCGGGCAGGCGAAGCTTTCTTT. Translation gives CASSIIRAGEAFF.

V gene TRBV6-1 combines with J gene TRBJ2-1, with TRBD2 matching over 14 bases. This CDR3 spans 15 amino acids. V was clipped by 10 bases and J by 5 bases; unmatched bases: 7. CDR1 and CDR2 (germline): MNHNS, SASEGT. The CDR3 sequence: CATGLAGGVHNEQFF. CDR3 in DNA: TGTGCCACCGGACTAGCGGGAGGTGTCCACAATGAGCAGTTCTTC.

V is TRBV27 and J is TRBJ1-4; 8 nucleotides line up with TRBD1. Germline V gene lookup returns CDR1 MNHEY and CDR2 SMNVEV (reference sequence). The CDR3 is made up of 15 amino acids. After removal of 4 bases from V and 8 bases from J, the junction contained 9 bases not matched to a gene. Here the CDR3 DNA reads TGTGCCAGCAGTTCCGCCGGACAGGGACAAGAAAAACTGTTTTTT. Amino acid sequence: CASSSAGQGQEKLFF.

In its sample, this clone was seen many times. This rearrangement joins TRBV28 to TRBJ1-5, with 8 positions matching TRBD1. Losses at the gene ends were 10 bases for V and 4 bases for J; bases not matched to a gene: 6. CDR3 length: 13 residues. Germline lookup yields CDR1 MDHEN and CDR2 SYDVKM. This CDR3 is CATSDRGNQPQHF. DNA for the CDR3: TGTGCCACCTCCGACAGGGGAAATCAGCCCCAGCATTTT.

The gene calls are TRBV28 and TRBJ2-3; the D gene is possibly TRBD2 (7 bases). Trimming shortened V by 5 bases and J by 4 bases, and 16 bases separated the two germline ends. CDR3 size: 15 residues. Germline CDR1 is MDHEN and CDR2 is SYDVKM. CDR3 sequence reads: CASSQMGGAADTQYF. CDR3 sequence (DNA): TGTGCCAGCAGTCAAATGGGGGGGGCCGCAGATACGCAGTATTTT.

This clone is labeled medium-sized. The rearrangement uses TRBV7-8 and TRBJ2-7; TRBD2 is a possible D gene (6 bases). Trimming pared 6 bases from V and 2 bases from J, leaving 23 bases between. Per germline, CDR1 SGHVS and CDR2 FQNEAQ. CDR3 length: 17 residues. CDR3 loop: CASSQTLLATNAYEQYF. CDR3 DNA sequence: TGTGCCAGCAGTCAAACCCTCCTAGCGACTAATGCCTACGAGCAGTACTTC.